This T cell receptor (beta chain) originates from a study of T cell responses to AZD1222 COVID-19 vaccine. Germline CDR1 LGHNT, CDR2 FRNRAP. CDR3 length equals 11 residues. The V end was cut by 6 bases, the J end by 7 bases, with 7 bases between. Comments on this clone: Its antigen remains unknown.

General study points: Vaccine-associated CD4 TCRs spanned spike, dominant at 160-218 and 743-854. Within unmutated variant regions lay the reported targets of nearly half of spike-specific TCRs. Clonal diversity was possibly underestimated, and the donors were mostly white British, with more females.

Assay used: immunoSEQ multiplex PCR; TCRdb lists only in-frame clones, some missing. The repertoire has 25,000 to 30,000 clones, over 80% of them found once; the top ten carry roughly 8.8%. This sequence was found in an adult who received the AZD1222 COVID-19 vaccine. The chain combines TRBV12-5 with TRBJ1-5; D uncertain. The sequenced sample was peripheral blood, obtained 28 days after the second AZD1222 dose. CDR3: CASGPPQPQHF. As DNA, the CDR3 is TGTGCTAGTGGCCCTCCACAGCCCCAGCATTTT.